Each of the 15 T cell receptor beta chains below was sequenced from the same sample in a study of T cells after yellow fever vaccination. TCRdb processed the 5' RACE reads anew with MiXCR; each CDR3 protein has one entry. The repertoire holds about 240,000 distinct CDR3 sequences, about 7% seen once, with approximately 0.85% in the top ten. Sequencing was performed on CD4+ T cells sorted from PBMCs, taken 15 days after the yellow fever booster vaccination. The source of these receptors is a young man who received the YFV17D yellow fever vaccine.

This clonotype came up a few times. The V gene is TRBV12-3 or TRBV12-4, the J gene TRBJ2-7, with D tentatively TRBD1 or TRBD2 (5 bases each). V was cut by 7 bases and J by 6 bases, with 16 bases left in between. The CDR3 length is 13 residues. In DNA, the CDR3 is TGTGCCAGCAACCCGTGGGGCGGAGGCGAGCAGTACTTC. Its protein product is CASNPWGGGEQYF.

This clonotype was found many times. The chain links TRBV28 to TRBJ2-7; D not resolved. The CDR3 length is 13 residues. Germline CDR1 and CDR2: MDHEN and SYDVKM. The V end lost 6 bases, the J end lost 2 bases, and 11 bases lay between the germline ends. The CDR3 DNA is TGTGCCAGCAGCCCAGGCTCCACCTACGAGCAGTACTTC. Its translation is CASSPGSTYEQYF.

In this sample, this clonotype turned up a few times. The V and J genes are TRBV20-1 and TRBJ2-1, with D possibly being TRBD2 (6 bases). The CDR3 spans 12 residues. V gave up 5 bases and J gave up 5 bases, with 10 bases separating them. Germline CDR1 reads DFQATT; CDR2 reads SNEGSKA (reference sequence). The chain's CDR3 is CSAREPNNEQFF. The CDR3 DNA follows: TGCAGTGCTCGGGAGCCCAACAATGAGCAGTTCTTC.

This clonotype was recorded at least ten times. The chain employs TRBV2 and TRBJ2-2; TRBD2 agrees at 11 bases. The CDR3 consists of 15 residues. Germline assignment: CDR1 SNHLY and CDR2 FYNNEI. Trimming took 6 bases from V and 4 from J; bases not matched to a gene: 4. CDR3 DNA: TGTGCCAGCAGGGGGACTAGCGGAGCCACCGGGGAGCTGTTTTTT. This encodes CASRGTSGATGELFF.

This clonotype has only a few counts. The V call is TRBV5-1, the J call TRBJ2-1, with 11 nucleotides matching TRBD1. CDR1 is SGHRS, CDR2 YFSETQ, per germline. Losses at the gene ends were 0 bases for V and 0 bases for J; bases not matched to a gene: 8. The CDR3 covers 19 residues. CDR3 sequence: CASSLVGGTGGSSYNEQFF. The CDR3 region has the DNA TGCGCCAGCAGCTTGGTCGGGGGGACAGGGGGGAGCTCCTACAATGAGCAGTTCTTC.

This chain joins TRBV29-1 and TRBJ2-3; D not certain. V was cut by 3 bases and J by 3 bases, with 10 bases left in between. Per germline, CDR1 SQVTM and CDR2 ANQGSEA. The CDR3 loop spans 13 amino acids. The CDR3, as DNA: TGCAGCGTTGAGGGGTCTCTTACAGATACGCAGTATTTT. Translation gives CSVEGSLTDTQYF.

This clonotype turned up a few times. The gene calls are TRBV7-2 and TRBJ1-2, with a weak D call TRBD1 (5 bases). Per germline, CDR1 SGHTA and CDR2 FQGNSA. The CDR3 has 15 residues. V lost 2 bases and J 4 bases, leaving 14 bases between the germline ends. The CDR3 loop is CASSLSPGRTYGYTF. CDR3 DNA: TGTGCCAGCAGCTTATCCCCGGGACGCACCTATGGCTACACCTTC.

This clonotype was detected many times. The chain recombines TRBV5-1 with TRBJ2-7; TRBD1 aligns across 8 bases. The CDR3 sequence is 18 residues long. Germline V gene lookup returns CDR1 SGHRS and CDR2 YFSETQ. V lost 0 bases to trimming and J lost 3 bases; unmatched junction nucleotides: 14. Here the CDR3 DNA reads TGCGCCAGCAGCTTGGCAAAAGGGGCGAACAGGGGGTTCTACGAGCAGTACTTC. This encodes CASSLAKGANRGFYEQYF.

CDR3 nucleotides: TGTGCCAGCAGCCGAACTGGGGGACCCTACAATGAGCAGTTCTTC. This translates into CASSRTGGPYNEQFF. The J gene is TRBJ2-1, the V gene TRBV5-4; possibly TRBD1 or TRBD2 for D (5 bases each). V was trimmed by 4 bases and J by 2 bases, leaving 13 bases between them. This CDR3 spans 15 amino acids. CDR1 and CDR2 (germline): SGHNT, YYREEE (reference sequence).

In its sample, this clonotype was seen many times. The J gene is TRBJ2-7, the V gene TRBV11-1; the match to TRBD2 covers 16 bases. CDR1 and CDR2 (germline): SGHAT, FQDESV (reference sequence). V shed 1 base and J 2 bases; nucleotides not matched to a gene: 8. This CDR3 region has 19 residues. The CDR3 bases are TGTGCCAGCAGCTTAGGCCCGGGACTAGCGGGAGGGCCTGCCTACGAGCAGTACTTC. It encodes CASSLGPGLAGGPAYEQYF.

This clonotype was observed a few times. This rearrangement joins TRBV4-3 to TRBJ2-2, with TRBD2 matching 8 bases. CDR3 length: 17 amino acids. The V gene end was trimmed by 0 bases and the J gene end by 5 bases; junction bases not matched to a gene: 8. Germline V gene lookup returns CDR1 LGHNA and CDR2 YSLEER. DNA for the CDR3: TGCGCCAGCAGCCAAGATCAAGCGGGAGTAAGAACCGGGGAGCTGTTTTTT. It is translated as CASSQDQAGVRTGELFF.

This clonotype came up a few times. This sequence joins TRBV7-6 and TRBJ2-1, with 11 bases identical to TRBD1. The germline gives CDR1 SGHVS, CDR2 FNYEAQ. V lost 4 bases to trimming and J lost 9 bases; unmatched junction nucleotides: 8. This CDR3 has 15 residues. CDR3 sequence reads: CASSSAGQGVGEQFF. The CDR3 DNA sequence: TGTGCCAGCAGCTCTGCGGGACAGGGGGTTGGTGAGCAGTTCTTC.

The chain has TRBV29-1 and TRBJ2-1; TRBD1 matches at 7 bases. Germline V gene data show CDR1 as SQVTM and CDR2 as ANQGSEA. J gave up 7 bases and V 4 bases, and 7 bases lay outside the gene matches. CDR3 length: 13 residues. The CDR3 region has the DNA TGCAGCGTTGGACAGGGACCTGGGAATGAGCAGTTCTTC. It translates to CSVGQGPGNEQFF.

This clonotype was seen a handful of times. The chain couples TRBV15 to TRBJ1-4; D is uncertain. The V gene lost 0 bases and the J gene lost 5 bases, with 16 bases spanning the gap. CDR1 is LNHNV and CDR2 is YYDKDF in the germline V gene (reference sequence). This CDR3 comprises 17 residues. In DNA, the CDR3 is TGTGCCACCAGCAGAGATCGGACGAGGGTCCGCAATGAAAAACTGTTTTTT. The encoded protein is CATSRDRTRVRNEKLFF. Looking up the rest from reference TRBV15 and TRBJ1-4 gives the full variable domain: DAMVIQNPRYQVTQFGKPVTLSCSQTLNHNVMYWYQQKSSQAPKLLFHYYDKDFNNEADTPDNFQSRRPNTSFCFLDIRSPGLGDTAMYLCATSRDRTRVRNEKLFFGSGTQLSVL.

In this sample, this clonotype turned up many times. The CDR3 DNA sequence: TGTGCCAGCAGTTTAGTCCTAGCCCGGGATACGCAGTATTTT. It yields the protein CASSLVLARDTQYF. The chain carries TRBV12-3 or TRBV12-4 and TRBJ2-3; TRBD2 might be the D (5 bases). This CDR3 spans 14 amino acids. V was pared by 1 base and J by 6 bases, with 11 bases between.